This is a list of T cell receptor beta chains from one sample in a study of technical replicates of blood from four donors. Only in-frame clones appear in the TCRdb table, and some are missing; sequencing was by immunoSEQ multiplex PCR. Counted here are about 72,000 clones, less than 97% occurring once; the ten biggest clones make up approximately 0.22%. The sequenced sample consisted of T cells isolated from PBMCs. The source is a human donor in good health. The CDR3 runs from the conserved cysteine through the conserved F or W. The D gene is left open where the match is weak. Clone size is stated in some rows and not others, as once, few, many or a class when expanded.

D gene: TRBD2; V gene: TRBV4-2; J gene: TRBJ2-1; clone size: NA; CDR3 DNA: TGTGCCAGCAGCCAACACCCGGGGGGTCGCTCCTACAATGAAGATGAGCAGTTCTTC; CDR3 protein: CASSQHPGGRSYNEDEQFF
D gene: TRBD1; V gene: TRBV6-1; J gene: TRBJ1-1; clone size: NA; CDR3 DNA: TGTGCCAGCAGAACAGGGGTAGACACTGAAGCTTTCTTT; CDR3 protein: CASRTGVDTEAFF
D gene: TRBD2; V gene: TRBV6-1; J gene: TRBJ2-7; clone size: NA; CDR3 DNA: TGTGCCAGCAGTCTAGCGGGGGCCTACGAGCAGTACTTC; CDR3 protein: CASSLAGAYEQYF
D gene: NA; V gene: TRBV11-3; J gene: TRBJ2-2; clone size: NA; CDR3 DNA: TGTGCCAGCAGCCGTAGACTAGTCGTTAAGGGGGAGCTGTTTTTT; CDR3 protein: CASSRRLVVKGELFF
D gene: NA; V gene: TRBV6-5; J gene: TRBJ1-2; clone size: NA; CDR3 DNA: TGTGCCACCGTGGGGGGGGGAGGGGTTTCCTATGGCTACACCTTC; CDR3 protein: CATVGGGGVSYGYTF
D gene: NA; V gene: TRBV15; J gene: TRBJ2-7; clone size: once; CDR3 DNA: TGTGCCACCAGCAGAGTGACGGGGGAGAGCTCCTACGAGCAGTACTTC; CDR3 protein: CATSRVTGESSYEQYF
D gene: NA; V gene: TRBV6-1; J gene: TRBJ1-2; clone size: NA; CDR3 DNA: TGTGCCAGCAGTGAAGTCCGTAAATCCGGACTCTGGGGCTACACCTTC; CDR3 protein: CASSEVRKSGLWGYTF
D gene: NA; V gene: TRBV27; J gene: TRBJ2-2; clone size: NA; CDR3 DNA: TGTGCCAGCAGTCCAGAGGGACAAAACACCGGGGAGCTGTTTTTT; CDR3 protein: CASSPEGQNTGELFF
D gene: TRBD1; V gene: TRBV6-5; J gene: TRBJ1-2; clone size: NA; CDR3 DNA: TGTGCCAGCAGTTGGTCAGGGGGCGGCTATGGCTACACCTTC; CDR3 protein: CASSWSGGGYGYTF
D gene: NA; V gene: TRBV5-5; J gene: TRBJ2-1; clone size: NA; CDR3 DNA: TGTGCCAGCAGCTTGGTCGGGGTCAGGAATGAGCAGTTCTTC; CDR3 protein: CASSLVGVRNEQFF
D gene: TRBD2; V gene: TRBV5-4; J gene: TRBJ2-1; clone size: NA; CDR3 DNA: TGTGCCAGCAGCTCAAAGCGGGGGGGCTACAATGAGCAGTTCTTC; CDR3 protein: CASSSKRGGYNEQFF
D gene: NA; V gene: TRBV4-1; J gene: TRBJ1-1; clone size: few; CDR3 DNA: TGCGCCAGCAGCCAAGTGCGGGAGTACACTGAAGCTTTCTTT; CDR3 protein: CASSQVREYTEAFF
D gene: NA; V gene: TRBV7-9; J gene: TRBJ2-7; clone size: NA; CDR3 DNA: TGTGCCAGCAGCCCCAGGGTCTTGCCGCACGAGCAGTACTTC; CDR3 protein: CASSPRVLPHEQYF
D gene: NA; V gene: TRBV6-1; J gene: TRBJ1-2; clone size: NA; CDR3 DNA: TGTGCCAGCAGTCCTGGGGGCAGATCGCATGGCTACACCTTC; CDR3 protein: CASSPGGRSHGYTF
D gene: TRBD1; V gene: TRBV5-4; J gene: TRBJ1-4; clone size: NA; CDR3 DNA: TGTGCCAGCAGCTTGGGACAGGGGAGAGTTGCGACTAATGAAAAACTGTTTTTT; CDR3 protein: CASSLGQGRVATNEKLFF
D gene: TRBD2; V gene: TRBV5-6; J gene: TRBJ2-4; clone size: NA; CDR3 DNA: TGTGCCAGCAGCCTACGGGGGGGACCGAACATTCAGTACTTC; CDR3 protein: CASSLRGGPNIQYF
D gene: TRBD1; V gene: TRBV13; J gene: TRBJ1-2; clone size: NA; CDR3 DNA: TGTGCCAGCAGCTCGACAGGGTTGAACTATGGCTACACCTTC; CDR3 protein: CASSSTGLNYGYTF
D gene: NA; V gene: TRBV11-3; J gene: TRBJ2-5; clone size: NA; CDR3 DNA: TGTGCCAGCAGCTTGAGGATTGGCGGGGCCCAAGAGACCCAGTACTTC; CDR3 protein: CASSLRIGGAQETQYF
D gene: NA; V gene: TRBV4-2; J gene: TRBJ2-1; clone size: NA; CDR3 DNA: TGTGCCAGCAGCCTTACCGGGACGGGAGACTCTTTGAGTGAGCAGTTCTTC; CDR3 protein: CASSLTGTGDSLSEQFF
D gene: TRBD1; V gene: TRBV5-8; J gene: TRBJ1-1; clone size: NA; CDR3 DNA: TGTGCCAGCAGCTCGGGACAGTTTATAGTTGATGGGGCTGAAGCTTTCTTT; CDR3 protein: CASSSGQFIVDGAEAFF
D gene: NA; V gene: TRBV5-1; J gene: TRBJ2-2; clone size: NA; CDR3 DNA: TGCGCCAGCAGCTTGGCCCGTAGGGGAAGGGGCACCGGGGAGCTGTTTTTT; CDR3 protein: CASSLARRGRGTGELFF
D gene: NA; V gene: TRBV7-2; J gene: TRBJ1-1; clone size: NA; CDR3 DNA: TGTGCCAGCAGCTTATACGAGGGTGAAGCTTTCTTT; CDR3 protein: CASSLYEGEAFF
D gene: NA; V gene: TRBV27; J gene: TRBJ2-2; clone size: NA; CDR3 DNA: TGTGCCAGCAGTTTTGAGGGCTACACCGGGGAGCTGTTTTTT; CDR3 protein: CASSFEGYTGELFF
D gene: NA; V gene: TRBV28; J gene: TRBJ2-7; clone size: NA; CDR3 DNA: TGTGCCAGCAGCAAGACATCCTACGAGCAGTACTTC; CDR3 protein: CASSKTSYEQYF
D gene: TRBD1; V gene: TRBV5-4; J gene: TRBJ2-1; clone size: NA; CDR3 DNA: TGTGCCAGCAGCTTGGCGATTGGACAGGGGCCCTACAATGAGCAGTTCTTC; CDR3 protein: CASSLAIGQGPYNEQFF
D gene: NA; V gene: TRBV9; J gene: TRBJ1-6; clone size: NA; CDR3 DNA: TGTGCCAGCAGCGTTACAGGGTCCGGCTCCTATAATTCACCCCTCCACTTT; CDR3 protein: CASSVTGSGSYNSPLHF
D gene: NA; V gene: TRBV21-1; J gene: TRBJ2-3; clone size: NA; CDR3 DNA: TGTGCCAGCAGCAAAGACAGGGATATCGGGCCTAGCACAGATACGCAGTATTTT; CDR3 protein: CASSKDRDIGPSTDTQYF
D gene: TRBD2; V gene: TRBV7-8; J gene: TRBJ2-7; clone size: once; CDR3 DNA: TGTGCCAGCACCTACGGAATGGGAGTAGCGGGCGAGCAGTACTTC; CDR3 protein: CASTYGMGVAGEQYF
D gene: TRBD1; V gene: TRBV27; J gene: TRBJ2-7; clone size: NA; CDR3 DNA: TGTGCCAGCAGCCGACAGGGGTCAATTTACGAGCAGTACTTC; CDR3 protein: CASSRQGSIYEQYF
D gene: NA; V gene: TRBV14; J gene: TRBJ1-2; clone size: NA; CDR3 DNA: TGTGCCAGCAGCCCAGGGGTGAGGAGGTATGGCTACACCTTC; CDR3 protein: CASSPGVRRYGYTF
D gene: NA; V gene: TRBV7-9; J gene: TRBJ2-2; clone size: NA; CDR3 DNA: TGTGCCAGCACCCAAGCTGCAGGGAAAGGTACCGGGGAGCTGTTTTTT; CDR3 protein: CASTQAAGKGTGELFF
D gene: NA; V gene: TRBV4-1; J gene: TRBJ2-3; clone size: NA; CDR3 DNA: TGCGCCAGCAGGGGGCAACCCCCCCTTTTAAGGGATACGCAGTATTTT; CDR3 protein: CASRGQPPLLRDTQYF
D gene: TRBD1; V gene: TRBV4-1; J gene: TRBJ2-1; clone size: NA; CDR3 DNA: TGCGCCAGCAGCCCCCAATCCGGGACAGGGCCCTACAATGAGCAGTTCTTC; CDR3 protein: CASSPQSGTGPYNEQFF
D gene: TRBD1; V gene: TRBV2; J gene: TRBJ2-6; clone size: NA; CDR3 DNA: TGTGCCAGCAGGGACAGGGCCCCTGGGGCCAACGTCCTGACTTTC; CDR3 protein: CASRDRAPGANVLTF
D gene: NA; V gene: TRBV10-2; J gene: TRBJ1-6; clone size: NA; CDR3 DNA: TGCGCCAGCAGAGTGGCCCTTACTAATTCACCCCTCCACTTT; CDR3 protein: CASRVALTNSPLHF
D gene: NA; V gene: TRBV29-1; J gene: TRBJ2-1; clone size: once; CDR3 DNA: TGCAGCGTTGAAGCGGATTGGTGGGAGTGGACTTACAATGAGCAGTTCTTC; CDR3 protein: CSVEADWWEWTYNEQFF
D gene: NA; V gene: TRBV14; J gene: TRBJ1-2; clone size: NA; CDR3 DNA: TGTGCCAGCAGCCAGTACTTGGACATCTATGGCTACACCTTC; CDR3 protein: CASSQYLDIYGYTF
D gene: NA; V gene: TRBV7-2; J gene: TRBJ1-1; clone size: NA; CDR3 DNA: TGTGCCAGCAGCTCCAGAAGGCATGGGGGGGACACTGAAGCTTTCTTT; CDR3 protein: CASSSRRHGGDTEAFF
D gene: NA; V gene: TRBV19; J gene: TRBJ2-7; clone size: NA; CDR3 DNA: TGTGCCAGTTCGCGAACAGGAAACCCGGCCTACGAGCAGTACTTC; CDR3 protein: CASSRTGNPAYEQYF
D gene: TRBD1; V gene: TRBV2; J gene: TRBJ2-5; clone size: NA; CDR3 DNA: TGTGCCAGCAGTACCGGGACAGCCAGTATAGAGTCCCAGTACTTC; CDR3 protein: CASSTGTASIESQYF
D gene: NA; V gene: TRBV19; J gene: TRBJ1-1; clone size: NA; CDR3 DNA: TGTGCCAGTAGGGAGACAGGTTTAGGCACTGAAGCTTTCTTT; CDR3 protein: CASRETGLGTEAFF
D gene: TRBD1; V gene: TRBV4-2; J gene: TRBJ2-5; clone size: NA; CDR3 DNA: TGTGCCAGCAGCGTATCGACAGGGGTGGAGACCCAGTACTTC; CDR3 protein: CASSVSTGVETQYF
D gene: NA; V gene: TRBV6-5; J gene: TRBJ2-5; clone size: NA; CDR3 DNA: TGTGCCAGCAGTCCCCCCGGGGGAGAGACCCAGTACTTC; CDR3 protein: CASSPPGGETQYF
D gene: NA; V gene: TRBV4-1; J gene: TRBJ1-1; clone size: NA; CDR3 DNA: TGCGCCAGCAGCCAAACGGGAAGATACACTGAAGCTTTCTTT; CDR3 protein: CASSQTGRYTEAFF
D gene: TRBD1; V gene: TRBV5-6; J gene: TRBJ1-5; clone size: once; CDR3 DNA: TGTGCCAGCAGCTTCCGTTTGACAGGGGACCAGCCCCAGCATTTT; CDR3 protein: CASSFRLTGDQPQHF
D gene: TRBD2; V gene: TRBV5-1; J gene: TRBJ2-5; clone size: NA; CDR3 DNA: TGCGCCAGCAGCTCTCGGACTAGCGGGCCCCAAGAGACCCAGTACTTC; CDR3 protein: CASSSRTSGPQETQYF
D gene: NA; V gene: TRBV7-9; J gene: TRBJ2-5; clone size: NA; CDR3 DNA: TGTGCCAGCAGCTTACGGGTCGTACAAGAGACCCAGTACTTC; CDR3 protein: CASSLRVVQETQYF